The sequence of this T cell receptor beta chain was determined in a study of OX40 agonist ivuxolimab in advanced cancers. Using immunoSEQ multiplex PCR, the repertoire was profiled, and TCRdb retains in-frame clones only, with some absent. The data contain roughly 61,000 clones, approximately 86% of them seen just once; the ten biggest clones take up 0.52%. This specimen consisted of CD4+ or CD8+ T cells sorted from blood, obtained in a trial of the OX40 agonist ivuxolimab. This TCR came from an adult with an advanced solid tumor such as melanoma, head and neck, liver or kidney cancer.

For the CDR3, the DNA is TGCGCCAGCAGCTTGGGAGTCCGGGCGGATCCGGGCACAGATACGCAGTATTTT. Residues: CASSLGVRADPGTDTQYF. The rearrangement links TRBV5-1 to TRBJ2-3; D is ambiguous. Germline loops: CDR1 SGHRS, CDR2 YFSETQ. This CDR3 region has 18 residues. V lost 0 bases and J lost 1, with 18 bases in between.